A selection of T cell receptor beta chains follows, all from one sample in a study of T cells after yellow fever vaccination. TCRdb processed the 5' RACE reads anew with MiXCR; each CDR3 protein has one entry. The sample includes 450,000 to 650,000 distinct CDR3 sequences, 21% of them seen just once. The material was PBMCs, obtained about 21 days after the first yellow fever vaccination. These receptors were taken from a man between 18 and 29 years old who received the YFV17D yellow fever vaccine. Both conserved end residues are part of each CDR3. The D gene is left open where the match is weak. Some rows mark clone size as missing; the rest say once, few, many or name a class of expanded clone.

V	size	D	J	CDR3	DNA
TRBV4-1	NA	TRBD1	TRBJ2-3	CASSRMTGGPSADTQYF	TGCGCCAGCAGCCGCATGACAGGGGGTCCTAGCGCAGATACGCAGTATTTT
TRBV12-3/TRBV12-4	few	NA	TRBJ1-5	CASSFSGWRNQPQHF	TGTGCCAGCAGTTTTAGTGGATGGCGCAATCAGCCCCAGCATTTT
TRBV20-1	NA	NA	TRBJ1-4	CSARAFTPRKLFF	TGCAGTGCTAGAGCCTTCACCCCAAGAAAACTGTTTTTT
TRBV5-1	few	TRBD1	TRBJ2-1	CASSSYRGNEQFF	TGCGCCAGCAGCTCTTACAGGGGGAATGAGCAGTTCTTC
TRBV12-3/TRBV12-4	NA	NA	TRBJ2-4	CASSPAYGLRDIQYF	TGTGCCAGCAGCCCCGCCTACGGATTAAGGGACATTCAGTACTTC
TRBV7-2	NA	NA	TRBJ1-1	CASSLRQANEAFF	TGTGCCAGCAGCTTACGCCAGGCTAATGAAGCTTTCTTT
TRBV12-3/TRBV12-4	many	NA	TRBJ1-2	CASISQTGNYGYTF	TGTGCCAGCATTTCACAGACCGGTAACTATGGCTACACCTTC
TRBV7-8	NA	NA	TRBJ1-1	CASSLDRDLRNTEAFF	TGTGCCAGCAGCTTAGACCGGGACCTCAGGAACACTGAAGCTTTCTTT
TRBV24-1	NA	NA	TRBJ2-1	CATSGADGNEQFF	TGTGCCACCAGTGGTGCCGACGGCAATGAGCAGTTCTTC
TRBV30	few	NA	TRBJ2-3	CAWNRPTDTQYF	TGTGCCTGGAACCGACCCACAGATACGCAGTATTTT
TRBV20-1	NA	TRBD1	TRBJ1-2	CSASGQGNYGYTF	TGCAGTGCTTCCGGACAGGGCAACTATGGCTACACCTTC
TRBV3-1	NA	NA	TRBJ1-4	CASSQEGRSNEKLFF	TGTGCCAGCAGCCAAGAGGGACGGAGTAATGAAAAACTGTTTTTT
TRBV12-1	NA	NA	TRBJ2-1	CASSSKVRDEQFF	TGTGCCAGCAGCTCCAAAGTTCGCGATGAGCAGTTCTTC
TRBV2	many	NA	TRBJ1-5	CASSRVTQPQHF	TGTGCCAGCTCCAGGGTAACCCAGCCCCAGCATTTT
TRBV5-5	few	NA	TRBJ2-6	CASNPSSGANVLTF	TGTGCCAGCAACCCTAGCTCTGGGGCCAACGTCCTGACTTTC
TRBV20-1	NA	NA	TRBJ1-2	CCARDRSGLYGYTF	TGCTGTGCTAGAGATCGATCAGGCTTATATGGCTACACCTTC
TRBV6-5	NA	NA	TRBJ1-1	CASSYRDSRTEAFF	TGTGCCAGCAGTTACAGGGACTCGCGCACTGAAGCTTTCTTT
TRBV5-1	NA	NA	TRBJ2-3	CASRPQGGAVTDTQYF	TGCGCCAGTCGACCCCAAGGGGGAGCGGTAACAGATACGCAGTATTTT
TRBV12-3/TRBV12-4	few	TRBD1	TRBJ2-3	CASSTGTGGPDTQYF	TGTGCCAGCAGTACCGGGACAGGGGGCCCAGATACGCAGTATTTT
TRBV10-2	NA	NA	TRBJ2-5	CASKEGLAPQETQYF	TGCGCCAGCAAGGAGGGGCTAGCCCCCCAAGAGACCCAGTACTTC
TRBV3-1	few	NA	TRBJ1-1	CASSQDRGPPFDTEAFF	TGTGCCAGCAGCCAAGACCGGGGGCCCCCCTTTGACACTGAAGCTTTCTTT
TRBV7-8	NA	TRBD1	TRBJ1-2	CASSSPGQGPWEVGYTF	TGTGCCAGCAGCTCACCGGGACAGGGGCCATGGGAGGTTGGCTACACCTTC
TRBV20-1	NA	NA	TRBJ1-2	CSAGPYYGYTF	TGCAGTGCTGGTCCCTATTATGGCTACACCTTC
TRBV5-4	few	TRBD2	TRBJ2-3	CASSSGTSGLGPDTQYF	TGTGCCAGCAGCTCGGGGACGTCGGGACTAGGTCCAGATACGCAGTATTTT
TRBV12-3/TRBV12-4	NA	TRBD1	TRBJ1-5	CASKLGGLLFQPQHF	TGTGCCAGCAAATTAGGGGGCCTTCTCTTTCAGCCCCAGCATTTT
TRBV4-1	NA	NA	TRBJ1-1	CASSQGRYTEAFF	TGCGCCAGCAGCCAAGGGCGGTACACTGAAGCTTTCTTT
TRBV10-3	NA	NA	TRBJ1-2	CAISFTANYGYTF	TGTGCCATCAGTTTTACAGCTAACTATGGCTACACCTTC
TRBV4-1	NA	NA	TRBJ1-2	CASSQGSGGNYGYTF	TGCGCCAGCAGCCAAGGGTCAGGCGGGAACTATGGCTACACCTTC
TRBV6-1	NA	NA	TRBJ2-4	CASSEAGGVDIQYF	TGTGCCAGCAGTGAAGCGGGGGGAGTGGACATTCAGTACTTC
TRBV11-2	NA	NA	TRBJ1-6	CASSFDYNSPLHF	TGTGCCAGCAGCTTCGACTATAATTCACCCCTCCACTTT
TRBV25-1	NA	TRBD1	TRBJ2-2	CASSDRIPQGAGELFF	TGTGCCAGCAGTGACCGCATCCCGCAGGGGGCCGGGGAGCTGTTTTTT
TRBV5-1	few	NA	TRBJ2-6	CASGPGRGANVLTF	TGCGCCAGCGGCCCGGGACGAGGGGCCAACGTCCTGACTTTC
TRBV7-2	few	NA	TRBJ2-1	CASSWTAYNEQFF	TGTGCCAGCAGCTGGACAGCCTACAATGAGCAGTTCTTC
TRBV7-3	few	NA	TRBJ2-3	CASSSASGDTQYF	TGTGCCAGCAGCTCGGCCTCCGGTGATACGCAGTATTTT
TRBV20-1	few	TRBD1	TRBJ2-5	CSAMIGTGPRETQYF	TGCAGTGCTATGATTGGGACAGGACCCCGGGAGACCCAGTACTTC
TRBV5-1	NA	NA	TRBJ2-7	CASSFVTDYEQYF	TGCGCCAGCAGCTTCGTGACAGACTACGAGCAGTACTTC
TRBV7-2	many	TRBD1	TRBJ1-2	CASKTGDANYGYTF	TGTGCCAGCAAAACAGGGGACGCTAACTATGGCTACACCTTC
TRBV29-1	NA	NA	TRBJ1-2	CSVSTPTNYGYTF	TGCAGCGTCTCGACCCCAACCAACTATGGCTACACCTTC
TRBV28	few	NA	TRBJ1-2	CASSFVGSTGYTF	TGTGCCAGCAGTTTCGTAGGGTCGACTGGCTACACCTTC
TRBV6-4	NA	TRBD2	TRBJ2-5	CANRSGGISRQETQYF	TGTGCCAACCGTAGCGGGGGGATATCACGGCAAGAGACCCAGTACTTC
TRBV10-1	NA	NA	TRBJ2-4	CASTLKGGLIAKNIQYF	TGCGCCAGCACCTTAAAGGGGGGGCTAATAGCCAAAAACATTCAGTACTTC
TRBV10-3	few	NA	TRBJ2-7	CAISGIGQGWDEQYF	TGTGCCATCAGTGGGATCGGGCAGGGGTGGGACGAGCAGTACTTC
TRBV18	NA	NA	TRBJ1-6	CASSPRKRELYSPLHF	TGTGCCAGCTCACCACGGAAGAGGGAACTTTATTCACCCCTCCACTTT
TRBV24-1	many	TRBD1	TRBJ2-1	CATSGGTGEDNEQFF	TGTGCCACCAGTGGCGGGACAGGGGAAGACAATGAGCAGTTCTTC
TRBV6-1	NA	NA	TRBJ1-6	CASSERARGYNSPLHF	TGTGCCAGCAGCGAAAGGGCAAGGGGCTATAATTCACCCCTCCACTTT
TRBV12-3/TRBV12-4	NA	NA	TRBJ2-2	CASSPRASISGELFF	TGTGCCAGCAGCCCCAGGGCCTCTATTAGCGGGGAGCTGTTTTTT
TRBV5-1	NA	NA	TRBJ1-2	CASSLQGGGYTF	TGCGCCAGCAGCTTGCAGGGTGGAGGCTACACCTTC
TRBV7-2	few	TRBD1	TRBJ2-3	CASSWTGPDDTQYF	TGTGCCAGCAGTTGGACAGGGCCTGATGATACGCAGTATTTT
TRBV7-3	NA	NA	TRBJ2-1	CASSPSPRTPDLLYNEQFF	TGTGCCAGCAGCCCATCACCTCGGACACCAGATCTGCTCTACAATGAGCAGTTCTTC
TRBV20-1	few	TRBD2	TRBJ2-5	CSARGSGDQETQYF	TGCAGTGCTAGAGGCAGCGGGGACCAAGAGACCCAGTACTTC
TRBV3-1	NA	NA	TRBJ1-5	CASSQDPTENQPQHF	TGTGCCAGCAGCCAAGACCCGACAGAGAATCAGCCCCAGCATTTT
TRBV29-1	NA	NA	TRBJ2-5	CSVDEGLRETQYF	TGCAGCGTTGATGAGGGTCTTCGGGAGACCCAGTACTTC
TRBV6-1	NA	NA	TRBJ2-1	CASRAIGRVGEQFF	TGTGCCAGCAGGGCCATTGGCAGGGTGGGTGAGCAGTTCTTC
TRBV25-1	NA	NA	TRBJ2-7	CASSAVDYEQYF	TGTGCCAGCAGTGCGGTCGATTACGAGCAGTACTTC
TRBV6-5	many	NA	TRBJ2-2	CASSYWGTGELFF	TGTGCCAGCAGTTACTGGGGAACCGGGGAGCTGTTTTTT
TRBV5-1	NA	NA	TRBJ1-1	CASSLEINTEAFF	TGCGCCAGCAGCTTGGAAATAAACACTGAAGCTTTCTTT
TRBV12-3/TRBV12-4	NA	TRBD2	TRBJ2-1	CASRTGTSSYNEQFF	TGTGCCAGCAGGACCGGGACTAGCTCCTACAATGAGCAGTTCTTC
TRBV7-6	many	NA	TRBJ2-1	CASRGAGNEQFF	TGTGCCAGCCGGGGGGCAGGGAATGAGCAGTTCTTC
TRBV7-9	NA	TRBD2	TRBJ2-3	CASSLGLAIDTQYF	TGTGCCAGCAGCTTGGGACTAGCGATAGATACGCAGTATTTT